This T cell receptor beta chain was identified during a study of cytomegalovirus exposure and HLA in healthy donors. The germline V gene has CDR1 SGHDN and CDR2 FVKESK. The CDR3 spans 15 residues. The ends were cut back, 5 bases at V and 1 base at J, with 11 bases in the middle. With 60 Vbeta and 13 Jbeta primers, the PCR was carried out. Generated by immunoSEQ multiplex PCR, the TCRdb table keeps only in-frame clones and is missing some. This table holds some 150,000 clones, about 72% found once. The specimen was PBMCs. J is TRBJ1-4 and V is TRBV14; D remains ambiguous. This sequence originates from a young man in good health and CMV-seropositive. The CDR3 sequence: CASSETPGTNEKLFF. For the CDR3, the DNA is TGTGCCAGCAGCGAGACGCCGGGAACTAATGAAAAACTGTTTTTT.